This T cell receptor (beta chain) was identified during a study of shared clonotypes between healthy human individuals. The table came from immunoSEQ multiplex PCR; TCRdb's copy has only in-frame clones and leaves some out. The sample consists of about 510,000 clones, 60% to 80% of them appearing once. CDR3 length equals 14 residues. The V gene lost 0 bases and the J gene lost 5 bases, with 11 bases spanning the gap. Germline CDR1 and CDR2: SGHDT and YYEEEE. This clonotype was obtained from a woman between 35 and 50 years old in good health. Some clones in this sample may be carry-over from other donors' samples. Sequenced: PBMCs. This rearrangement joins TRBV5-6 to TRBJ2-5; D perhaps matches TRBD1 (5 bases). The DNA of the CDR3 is TGTGCCAGCAGCTTGGTTAGGGGCTTGGAGACCCAGTACTTC. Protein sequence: CASSLVRGLETQYF.